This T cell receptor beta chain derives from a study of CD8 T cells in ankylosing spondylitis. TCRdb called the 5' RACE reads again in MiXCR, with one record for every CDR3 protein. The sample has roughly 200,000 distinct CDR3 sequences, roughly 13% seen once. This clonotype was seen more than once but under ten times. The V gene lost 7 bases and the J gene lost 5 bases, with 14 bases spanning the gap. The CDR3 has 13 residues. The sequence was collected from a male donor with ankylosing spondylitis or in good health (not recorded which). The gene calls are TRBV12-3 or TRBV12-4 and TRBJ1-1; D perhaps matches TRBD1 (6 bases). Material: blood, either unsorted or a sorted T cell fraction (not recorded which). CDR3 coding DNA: TGTGCCAGCACCTTGGGGGGGCTGACTGAAGCTTTCTTT. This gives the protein CASTLGGLTEAFF.